This T cell receptor (beta chain) was captured by sequencing in a study of shared clonotypes between healthy human individuals. Clones were sequenced by immunoSEQ multiplex PCR, and TCRdb holds only the in-frame ones, with some missing. The sample has over a million clones, roughly 96% seen once. The study's findings and limits: The small donor group covered limited genetic and exposure diversity.

Trimming cost V 3 bases and J 14 bases, with 14 bases left between them. This CDR3 comprises 12 residues. Germline V gene data show CDR1 as SNHLY and CDR2 as FYNNEI. Concerning this clone itself: Its specificity is unknown.

V and J are TRBV2 and TRBJ2-1; perhaps TRBD2 as D (6 bases). Sequencing was done on a sample of naive CD4+ T cells sorted from blood. The subset is: CD45RA+ positively selected. This TCR derives from a man aged 25-45 years in good health. In DNA, the CDR3 is TGTGCCAGCAGTGAGATGGGGGGTTCGAAGTTCTTC. Its translation: CASSEMGGSKFF.